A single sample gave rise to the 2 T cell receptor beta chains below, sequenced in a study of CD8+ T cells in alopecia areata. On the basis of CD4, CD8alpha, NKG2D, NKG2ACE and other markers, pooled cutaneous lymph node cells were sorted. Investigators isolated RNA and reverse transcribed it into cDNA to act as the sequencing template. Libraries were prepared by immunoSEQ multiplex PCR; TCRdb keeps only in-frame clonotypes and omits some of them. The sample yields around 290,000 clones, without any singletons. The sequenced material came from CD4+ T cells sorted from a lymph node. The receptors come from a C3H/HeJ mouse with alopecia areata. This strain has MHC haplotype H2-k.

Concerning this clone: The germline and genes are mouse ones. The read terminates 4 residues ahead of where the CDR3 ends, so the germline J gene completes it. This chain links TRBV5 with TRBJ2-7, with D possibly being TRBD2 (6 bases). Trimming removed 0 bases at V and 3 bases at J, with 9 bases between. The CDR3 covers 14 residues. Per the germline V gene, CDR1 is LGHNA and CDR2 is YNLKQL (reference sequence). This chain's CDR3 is CASSQESGVYEQYF. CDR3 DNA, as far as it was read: TGTGCCAGCAGCCAAGAGTCTGGGGTCTAT.

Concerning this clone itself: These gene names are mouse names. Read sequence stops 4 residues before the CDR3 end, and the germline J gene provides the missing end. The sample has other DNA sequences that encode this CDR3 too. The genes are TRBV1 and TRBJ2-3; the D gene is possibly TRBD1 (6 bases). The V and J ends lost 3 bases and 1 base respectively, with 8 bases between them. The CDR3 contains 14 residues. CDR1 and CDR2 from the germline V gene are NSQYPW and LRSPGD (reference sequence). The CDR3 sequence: CTCSARGGAETLYF. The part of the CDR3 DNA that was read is TGCACCTGCAGTGCCAGGGGCGGTGCAGAA.